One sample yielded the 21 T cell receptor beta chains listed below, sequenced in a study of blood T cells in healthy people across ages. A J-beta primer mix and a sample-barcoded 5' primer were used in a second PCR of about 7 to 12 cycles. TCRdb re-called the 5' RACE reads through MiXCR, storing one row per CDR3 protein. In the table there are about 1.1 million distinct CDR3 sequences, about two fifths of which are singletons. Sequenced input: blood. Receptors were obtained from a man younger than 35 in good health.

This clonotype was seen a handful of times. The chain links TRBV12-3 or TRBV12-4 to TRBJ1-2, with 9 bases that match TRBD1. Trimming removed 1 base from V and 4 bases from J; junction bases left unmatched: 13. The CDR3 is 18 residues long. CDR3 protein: CASSLEGWGDRDFYGYTF. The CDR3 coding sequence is TGTGCCAGCAGTTTAGAGGGGTGGGGGGACAGGGATTTCTATGGCTACACCTTC.

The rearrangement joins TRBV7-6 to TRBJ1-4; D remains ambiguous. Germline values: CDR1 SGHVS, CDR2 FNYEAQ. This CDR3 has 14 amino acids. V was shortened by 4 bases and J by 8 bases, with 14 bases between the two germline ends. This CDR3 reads CASSSSPGIEKLFF. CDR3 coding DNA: TGTGCCAGCAGCTCCAGTCCCGGGATCGAAAAACTGTTTTTT.

CDR3 sequence (DNA): TGTGCCAGCAGTTTGACAGCCGTAGGCTCAAATGAGCAGTTCTTC. Translated: CASSLTAVGSNEQFF. The chain couples TRBV2 to TRBJ2-1, with D perhaps TRBD1 (5 bases). The length of the CDR3 is 15 residues. V was pared by 5 bases and J by 7 bases, with 18 bases between. Germline V gives CDR1 SNHLY, CDR2 FYNNEI.

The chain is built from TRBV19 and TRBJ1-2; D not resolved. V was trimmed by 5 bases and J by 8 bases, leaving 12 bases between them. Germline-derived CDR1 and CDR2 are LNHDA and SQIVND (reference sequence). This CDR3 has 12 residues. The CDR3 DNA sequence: TGTGCCAGTAGTCCTCGACATGGCGGCTACACCTTC. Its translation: CASSPRHGGYTF. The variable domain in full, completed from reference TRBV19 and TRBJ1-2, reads DGGITQSPKYLFRKEGQNVTLSCEQNLNHDAMYWYRQDPGQGLRLIYYSQIVNDFQKGDIAEGYSVSREKKESFPLTVTSAQKNPTAFYLCASSPRHGGYTFGSGTRLTVV.

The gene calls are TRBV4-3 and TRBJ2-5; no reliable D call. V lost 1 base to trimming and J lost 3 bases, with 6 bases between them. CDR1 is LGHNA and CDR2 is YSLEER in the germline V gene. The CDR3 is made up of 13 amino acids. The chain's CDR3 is CASSQVRKETQYF. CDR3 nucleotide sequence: TGCGCCAGCAGCCAAGTCCGAAAAGAGACCCAGTACTTC.

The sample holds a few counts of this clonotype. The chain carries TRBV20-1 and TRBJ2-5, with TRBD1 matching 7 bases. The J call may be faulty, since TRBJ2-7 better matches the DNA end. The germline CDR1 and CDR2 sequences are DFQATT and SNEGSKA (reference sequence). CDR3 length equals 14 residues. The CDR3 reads CSARDVGTADEQYF. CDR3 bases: TGCAGTGCTAGAGATGTAGGGACAGCAGACGAGCAGTACTTC.

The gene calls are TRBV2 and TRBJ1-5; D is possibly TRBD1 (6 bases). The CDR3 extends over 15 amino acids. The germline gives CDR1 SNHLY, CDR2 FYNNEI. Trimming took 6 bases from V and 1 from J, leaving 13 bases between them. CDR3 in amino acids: CASRAGANSNQPQHF. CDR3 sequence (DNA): TGTGCCAGCAGGGCAGGGGCTAACAGCAATCAGCCCCAGCATTTT.

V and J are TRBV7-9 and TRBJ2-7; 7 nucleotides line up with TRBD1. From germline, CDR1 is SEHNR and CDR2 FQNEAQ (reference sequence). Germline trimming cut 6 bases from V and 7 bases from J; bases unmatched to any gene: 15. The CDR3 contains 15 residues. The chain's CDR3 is CASRPVEGASNEQYF. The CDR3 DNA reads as TGTGCCAGCAGACCCGTAGAGGGGGCCTCTAATGAGCAGTACTTC.

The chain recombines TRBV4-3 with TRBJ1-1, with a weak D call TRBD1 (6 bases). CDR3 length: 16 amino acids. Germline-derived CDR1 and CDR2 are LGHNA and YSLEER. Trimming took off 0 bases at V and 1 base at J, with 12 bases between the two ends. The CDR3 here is CASSQDPPGANTEAFF. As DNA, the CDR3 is TGCGCCAGCAGCCAAGACCCTCCGGGGGCGAACACTGAAGCTTTCTTT.

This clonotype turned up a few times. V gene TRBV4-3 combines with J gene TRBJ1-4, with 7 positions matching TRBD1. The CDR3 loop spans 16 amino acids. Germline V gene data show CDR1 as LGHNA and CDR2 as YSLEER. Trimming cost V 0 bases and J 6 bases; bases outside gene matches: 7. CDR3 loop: CASSQDPGQRYEKLFF. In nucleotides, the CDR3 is TGCGCCAGCAGCCAAGATCCGGGACAGAGATATGAAAAACTGTTTTTT.

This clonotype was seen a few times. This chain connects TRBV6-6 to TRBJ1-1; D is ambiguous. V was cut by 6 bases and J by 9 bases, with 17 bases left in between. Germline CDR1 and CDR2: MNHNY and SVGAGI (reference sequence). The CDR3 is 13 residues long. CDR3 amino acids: CASSHPGFPQAFF. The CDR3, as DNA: TGTGCCAGCAGCCACCCGGGGTTCCCCCAAGCTTTCTTT.

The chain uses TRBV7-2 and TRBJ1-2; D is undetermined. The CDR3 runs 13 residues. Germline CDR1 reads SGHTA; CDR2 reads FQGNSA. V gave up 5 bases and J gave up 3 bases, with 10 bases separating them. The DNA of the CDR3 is TGTGCCAGCAGCGCCCGGGAGGACTATGGCTACACCTTC. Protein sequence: CASSAREDYGYTF.

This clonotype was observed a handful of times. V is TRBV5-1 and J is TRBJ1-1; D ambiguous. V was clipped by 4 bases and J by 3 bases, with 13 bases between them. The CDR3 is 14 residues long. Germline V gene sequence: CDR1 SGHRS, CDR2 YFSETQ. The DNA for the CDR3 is TGCGCCAGCAGCAGGGCTGAGGTAGACACTGAAGCTTTCTTT. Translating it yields CASSRAEVDTEAFF.

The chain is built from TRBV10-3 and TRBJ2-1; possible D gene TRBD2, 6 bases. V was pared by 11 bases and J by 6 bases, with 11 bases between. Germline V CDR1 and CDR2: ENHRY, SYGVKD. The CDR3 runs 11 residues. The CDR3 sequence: CAGGLANEQFF. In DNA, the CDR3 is TGTGCCGGGGGACTGGCCAATGAGCAGTTCTTC.

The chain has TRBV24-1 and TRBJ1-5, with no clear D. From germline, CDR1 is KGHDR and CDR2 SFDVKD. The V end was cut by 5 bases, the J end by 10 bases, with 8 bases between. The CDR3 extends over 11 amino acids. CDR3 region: CATSGGLPQHF. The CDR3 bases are TGTGCCACCAGTGGCGGTCTTCCCCAGCATTTT.

In DNA form, the CDR3 reads TGTGCCAGCAGTCACCCACCGACAGATACGCAGTATTTT. Its protein product is CASSHPPTDTQYF. J is TRBJ2-3 and V is TRBV12-3 or TRBV12-4; D gene ambiguous. The CDR3 length is 13 residues. V lost 5 bases and J 3 bases, leaving 9 bases between the germline ends.

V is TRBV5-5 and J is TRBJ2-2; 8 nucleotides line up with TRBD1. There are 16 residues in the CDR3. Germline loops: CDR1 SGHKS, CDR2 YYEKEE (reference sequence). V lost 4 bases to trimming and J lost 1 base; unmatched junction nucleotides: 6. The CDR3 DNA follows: TGTGCCAGCAGCCCCATGGGACAGGTGAACACCGGGGAGCTGTTTTTT. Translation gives CASSPMGQVNTGELFF.

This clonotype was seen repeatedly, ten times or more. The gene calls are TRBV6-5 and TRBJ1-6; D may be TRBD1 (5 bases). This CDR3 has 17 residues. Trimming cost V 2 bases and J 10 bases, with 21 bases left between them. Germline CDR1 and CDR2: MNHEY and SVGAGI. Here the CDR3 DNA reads TGTGCCAGCAGTTACCCCCAGGGCGGACTTCTGGAATCACCCCTCCACTTT. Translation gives CASSYPQGGLLESPLHF.

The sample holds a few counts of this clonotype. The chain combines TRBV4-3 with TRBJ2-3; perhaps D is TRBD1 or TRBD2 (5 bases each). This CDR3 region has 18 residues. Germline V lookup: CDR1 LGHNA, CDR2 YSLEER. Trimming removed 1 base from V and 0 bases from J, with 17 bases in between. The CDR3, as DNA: TGCGCCAGCAGCCAAGCCCCCCATGGCGAGGGGAGCACAGATACGCAGTATTTT. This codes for CASSQAPHGEGSTDTQYF.

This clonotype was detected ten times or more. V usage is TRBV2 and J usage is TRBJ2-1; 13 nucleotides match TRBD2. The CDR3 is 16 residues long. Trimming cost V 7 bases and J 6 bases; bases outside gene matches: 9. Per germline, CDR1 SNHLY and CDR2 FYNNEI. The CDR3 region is CASIPTSGGWGNEQFF. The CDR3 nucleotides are TGTGCCAGCATTCCGACTAGCGGGGGGTGGGGCAATGAGCAGTTCTTC.

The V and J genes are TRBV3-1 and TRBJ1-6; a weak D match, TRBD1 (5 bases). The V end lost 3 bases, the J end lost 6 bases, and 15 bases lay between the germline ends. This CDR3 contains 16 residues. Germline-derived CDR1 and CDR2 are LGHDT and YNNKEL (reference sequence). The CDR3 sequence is CASSHRTGTINSPLHF. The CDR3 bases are TGTGCCAGCAGCCACAGAACCGGGACTATTAATTCACCCCTCCACTTT.